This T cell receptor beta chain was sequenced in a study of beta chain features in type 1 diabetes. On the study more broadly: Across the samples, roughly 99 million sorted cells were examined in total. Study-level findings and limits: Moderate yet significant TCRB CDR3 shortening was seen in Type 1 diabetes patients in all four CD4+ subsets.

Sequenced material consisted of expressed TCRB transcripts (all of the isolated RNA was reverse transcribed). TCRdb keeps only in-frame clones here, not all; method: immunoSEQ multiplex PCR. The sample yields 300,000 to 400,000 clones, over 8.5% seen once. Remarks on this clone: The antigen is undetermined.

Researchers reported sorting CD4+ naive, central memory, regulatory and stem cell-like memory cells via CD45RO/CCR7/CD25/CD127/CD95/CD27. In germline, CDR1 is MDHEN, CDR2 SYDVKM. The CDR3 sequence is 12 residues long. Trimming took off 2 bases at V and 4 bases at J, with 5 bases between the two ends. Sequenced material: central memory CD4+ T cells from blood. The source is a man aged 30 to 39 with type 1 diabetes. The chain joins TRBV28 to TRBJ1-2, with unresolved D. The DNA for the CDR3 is TGTGCCAGCAGTTTAATTGGCTATGGCTACACCTTC. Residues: CASSLIGYGYTF.